What follows describes a single T cell receptor beta chain. The sample originates from a study of control samples from healthy donors and cancer patients. Per germline, CDR1 MNHNS and CDR2 SASEGT. The CDR3 is 16 amino acids. V shed 2 bases and J shed 0 bases, with 11 bases lying between them. Generated by immunoSEQ multiplex PCR, the TCRdb table keeps only in-frame clones and is missing some. This sample carries about 98,000 clones, almost 85% of them seen once, and the ten largest clones take roughly 2%. This TCR was sampled from a man between 60 and 75 years old in good health. The J gene is TRBJ2-1, the V gene TRBV6-1; TRBD1 or TRBD2 may be the D gene (5 bases each). The sample was blood. CDR3: CASSENPGTSYNEQFF. CDR3 sequence (DNA): TGTGCCAGCAGTGAAAACCCCGGGACCTCCTACAATGAGCAGTTCTTC.